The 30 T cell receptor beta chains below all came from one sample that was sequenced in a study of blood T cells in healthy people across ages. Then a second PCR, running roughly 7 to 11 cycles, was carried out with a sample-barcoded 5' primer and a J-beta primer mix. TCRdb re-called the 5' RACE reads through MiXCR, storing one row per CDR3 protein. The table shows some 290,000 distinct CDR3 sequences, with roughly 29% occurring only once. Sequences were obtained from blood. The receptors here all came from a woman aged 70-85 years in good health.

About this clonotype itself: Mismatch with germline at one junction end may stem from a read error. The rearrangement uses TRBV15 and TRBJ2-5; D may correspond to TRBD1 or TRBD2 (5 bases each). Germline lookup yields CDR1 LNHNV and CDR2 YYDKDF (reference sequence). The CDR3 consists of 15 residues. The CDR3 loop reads CATSRDGRVGETLYF. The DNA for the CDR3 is TGTGCCACCAGCAGAGATGGCAGGGTCGGGGAGACCCTGTACTTC.

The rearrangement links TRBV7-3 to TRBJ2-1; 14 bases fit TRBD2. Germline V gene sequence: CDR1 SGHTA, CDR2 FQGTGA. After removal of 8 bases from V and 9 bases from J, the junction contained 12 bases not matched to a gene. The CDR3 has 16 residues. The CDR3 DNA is TGTGCCAGCGGCAATCCCGTCGGACTAGCGGGAGGTGAGCAGTTCTTC. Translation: CASGNPVGLAGGEQFF.

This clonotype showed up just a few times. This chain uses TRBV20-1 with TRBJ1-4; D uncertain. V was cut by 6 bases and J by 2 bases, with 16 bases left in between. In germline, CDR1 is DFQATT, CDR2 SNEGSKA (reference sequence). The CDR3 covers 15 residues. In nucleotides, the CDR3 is TGCAGTGCCCCTCTTTCGGTGGCGACTAATGAAAAACTGTTTTTT. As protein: CSAPLSVATNEKLFF.

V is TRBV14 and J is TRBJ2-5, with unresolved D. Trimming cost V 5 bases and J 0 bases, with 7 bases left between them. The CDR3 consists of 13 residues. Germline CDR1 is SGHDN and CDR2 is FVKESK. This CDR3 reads CASSANNQETQYF. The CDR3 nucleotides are TGTGCCAGCAGCGCTAATAACCAAGAGACCCAGTACTTC.

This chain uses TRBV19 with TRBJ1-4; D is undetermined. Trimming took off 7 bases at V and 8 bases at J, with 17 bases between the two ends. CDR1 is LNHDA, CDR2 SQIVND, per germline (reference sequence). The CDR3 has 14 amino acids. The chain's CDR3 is CASKRGRLPEKLFF. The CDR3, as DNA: TGTGCCAGTAAAAGAGGCCGACTCCCCGAAAAACTGTTTTTT.

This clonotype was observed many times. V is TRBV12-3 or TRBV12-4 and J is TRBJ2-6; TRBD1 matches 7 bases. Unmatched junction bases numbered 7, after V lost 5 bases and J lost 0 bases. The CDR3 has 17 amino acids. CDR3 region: CASSTGDPSSGANVLTF. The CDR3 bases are TGTGCCAGCAGTACAGGGGACCCCAGCTCTGGGGCCAACGTCCTGACTTTC.

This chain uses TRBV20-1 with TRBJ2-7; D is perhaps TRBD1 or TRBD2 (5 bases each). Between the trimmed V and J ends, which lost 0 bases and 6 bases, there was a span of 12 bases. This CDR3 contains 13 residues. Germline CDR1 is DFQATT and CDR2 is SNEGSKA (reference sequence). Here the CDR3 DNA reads TGCAGTGCTAGAGATCCCACCGGGGCCGAGCAGTACTTC. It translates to CSARDPTGAEQYF.

The CDR3 DNA sequence: TGTGCCAGCAGTCGGGGGCACACTGAAGCTTTCTTT. Translation: CASSRGHTEAFF. The V gene is TRBV28, the J gene TRBJ1-1; tentatively, D is TRBD1 (6 bases). The CDR3 runs 12 residues. CDR1 is MDHEN, CDR2 SYDVKM, per germline. Deletions cut 5 bases from V and 3 bases from J, with 7 bases between.

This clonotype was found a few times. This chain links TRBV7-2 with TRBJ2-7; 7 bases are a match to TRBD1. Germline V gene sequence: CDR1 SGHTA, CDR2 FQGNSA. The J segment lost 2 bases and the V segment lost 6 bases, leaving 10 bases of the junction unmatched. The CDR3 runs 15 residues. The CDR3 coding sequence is TGTGCCAGCAGACTAGGGACAGACGATCCCTACGAGCAGTACTTC. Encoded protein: CASRLGTDDPYEQYF.

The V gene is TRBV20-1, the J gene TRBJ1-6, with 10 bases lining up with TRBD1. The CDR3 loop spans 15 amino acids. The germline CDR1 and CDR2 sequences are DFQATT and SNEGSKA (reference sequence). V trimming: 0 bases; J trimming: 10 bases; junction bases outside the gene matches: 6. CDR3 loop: CSARDQDRGSSPLHF. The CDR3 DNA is TGCAGTGCTAGAGATCAGGACAGGGGGTCGTCACCCCTCCACTTT.

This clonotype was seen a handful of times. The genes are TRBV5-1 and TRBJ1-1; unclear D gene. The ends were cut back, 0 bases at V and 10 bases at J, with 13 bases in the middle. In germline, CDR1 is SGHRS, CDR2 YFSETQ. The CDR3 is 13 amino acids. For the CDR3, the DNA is TGCGCCAGCAGCTTGGAGACCGCGGTGGGAGCTTTCTTT. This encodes CASSLETAVGAFF.

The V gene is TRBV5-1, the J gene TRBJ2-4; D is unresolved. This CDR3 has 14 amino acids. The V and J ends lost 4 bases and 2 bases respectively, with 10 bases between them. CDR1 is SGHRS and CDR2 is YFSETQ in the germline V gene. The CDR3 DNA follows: TGCGCCAGCAGCGAAGGGTTTTCCAAAAACATTCAGTACTTC. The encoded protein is CASSEGFSKNIQYF.

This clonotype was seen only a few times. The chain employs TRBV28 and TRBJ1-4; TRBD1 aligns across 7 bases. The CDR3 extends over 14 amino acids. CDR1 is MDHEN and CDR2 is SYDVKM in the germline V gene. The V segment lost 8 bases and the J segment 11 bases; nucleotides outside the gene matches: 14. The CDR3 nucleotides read TGTGCCAGCCGAGCGGGAGGGGGCAAGAGGAAACTGTTTTTT. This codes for CASRAGGGKRKLFF.

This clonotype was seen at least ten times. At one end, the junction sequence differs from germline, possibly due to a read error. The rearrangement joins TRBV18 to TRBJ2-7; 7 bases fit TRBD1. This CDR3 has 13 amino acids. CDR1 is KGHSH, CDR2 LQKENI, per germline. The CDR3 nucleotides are TGCGCCAGCAGCCCACAGGGGTCCTACGAGCAGTACTTC. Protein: CASSPQGSYEQYF. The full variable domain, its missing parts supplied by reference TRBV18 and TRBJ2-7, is NAGVMQNPRHLVRRRGQEARLRCSPMKGHSHVYWYRQLPEEGLKFMVYLQKENIIDESGMPKERFSAEFPKEGPSILRIQQVVRGDSAAYFCASSPQGSYEQYFGPGTRLTVT.

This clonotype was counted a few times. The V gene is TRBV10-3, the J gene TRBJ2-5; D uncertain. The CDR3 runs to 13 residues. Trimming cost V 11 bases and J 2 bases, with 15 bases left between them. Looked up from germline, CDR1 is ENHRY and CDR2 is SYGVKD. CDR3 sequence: CAASVSRQETQYF. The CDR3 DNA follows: TGTGCCGCCAGTGTGAGCCGGCAAGAGACCCAGTACTTC.

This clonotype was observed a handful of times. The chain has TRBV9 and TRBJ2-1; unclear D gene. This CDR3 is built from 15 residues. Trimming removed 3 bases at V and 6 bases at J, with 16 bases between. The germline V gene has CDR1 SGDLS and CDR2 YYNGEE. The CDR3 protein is CASSEGLPSINEQFF. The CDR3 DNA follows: TGTGCCAGCAGCGAGGGCTTGCCGAGTATCAATGAGCAGTTCTTC.

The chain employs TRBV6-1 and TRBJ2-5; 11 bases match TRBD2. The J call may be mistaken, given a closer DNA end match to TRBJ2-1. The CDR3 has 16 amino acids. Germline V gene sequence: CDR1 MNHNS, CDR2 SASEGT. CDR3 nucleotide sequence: TGTGCCAGCAGTCCGACGGCTAGCGGGAGGAGGAATGAGCAGTTCTTC. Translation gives CASSPTASGRRNEQFF.

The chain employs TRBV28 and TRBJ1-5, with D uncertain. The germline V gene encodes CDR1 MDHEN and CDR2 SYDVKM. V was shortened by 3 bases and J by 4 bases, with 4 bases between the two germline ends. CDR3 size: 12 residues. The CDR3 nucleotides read TGTGCCAGCAGTTTCTGGAATCAGCCCCAGCATTTT. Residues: CASSFWNQPQHF.

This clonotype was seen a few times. The CDR3 sequence is CASTTGTPPLGKQYF. The DNA of the CDR3 is TGTGCCAGCACAACCGGGACACCACCTCTAGGGAAGCAGTACTTC. The chain joins TRBV6-2 or TRBV6-3 to TRBJ2-7; D might be TRBD1 (6 bases). The germline V gene has CDR1 MNHEY and CDR2 SVGEGT. CDR3 length: 15 residues. Between the trimmed V and J ends, which lost 7 bases and 8 bases, there was a span of 24 bases.

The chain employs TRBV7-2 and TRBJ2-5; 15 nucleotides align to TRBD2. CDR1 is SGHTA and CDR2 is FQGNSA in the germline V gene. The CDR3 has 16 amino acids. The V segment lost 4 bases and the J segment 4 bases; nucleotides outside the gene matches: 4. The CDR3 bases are TGTGCCAGCAGCTCGGGACTAGCGGGAGGAGCAGAGACCCAGTACTTC. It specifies CASSSGLAGGAETQYF.

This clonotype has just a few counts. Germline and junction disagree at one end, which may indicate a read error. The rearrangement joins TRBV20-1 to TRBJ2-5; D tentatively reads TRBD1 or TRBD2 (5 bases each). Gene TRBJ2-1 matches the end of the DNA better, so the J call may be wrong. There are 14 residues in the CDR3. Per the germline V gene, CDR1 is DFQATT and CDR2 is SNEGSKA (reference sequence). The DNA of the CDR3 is TGCAGTGCCAGAGGGACGACAGACTACAATGAGCAGTTCTTC. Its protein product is CSARGTTDYNEQFF.

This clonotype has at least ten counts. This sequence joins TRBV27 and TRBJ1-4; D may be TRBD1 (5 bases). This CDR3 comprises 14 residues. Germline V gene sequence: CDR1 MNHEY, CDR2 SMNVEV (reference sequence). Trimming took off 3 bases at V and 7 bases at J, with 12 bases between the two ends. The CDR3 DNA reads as TGTGCCAGCAGTTTCATCCAGGGCTCTGAAAAACTGTTTTTT. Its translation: CASSFIQGSEKLFF.

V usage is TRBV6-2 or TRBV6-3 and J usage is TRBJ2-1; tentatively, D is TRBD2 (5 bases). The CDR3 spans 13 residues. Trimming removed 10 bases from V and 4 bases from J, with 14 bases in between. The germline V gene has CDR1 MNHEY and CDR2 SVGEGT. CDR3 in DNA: TGTGCCACAGCTTTAGGACTTTACAATGAGCAGTTCTTC. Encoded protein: CATALGLYNEQFF.

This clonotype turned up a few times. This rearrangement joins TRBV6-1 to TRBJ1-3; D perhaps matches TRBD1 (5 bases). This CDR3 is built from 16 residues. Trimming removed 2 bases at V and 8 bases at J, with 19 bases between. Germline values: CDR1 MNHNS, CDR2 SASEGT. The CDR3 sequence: CASSESGRWNADTIYF. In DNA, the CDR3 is TGTGCCAGCAGTGAATCAGGGCGCTGGAACGCGGACACCATATATTTT.

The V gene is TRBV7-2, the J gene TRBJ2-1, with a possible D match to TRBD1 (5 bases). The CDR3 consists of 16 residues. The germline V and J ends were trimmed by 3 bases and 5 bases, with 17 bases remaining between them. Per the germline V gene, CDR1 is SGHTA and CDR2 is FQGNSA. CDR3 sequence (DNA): TGTGCCAGCAGCTTGCCGGTTCTGGGGCGTAACAATGAGCAGTTCTTC. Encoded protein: CASSLPVLGRNNEQFF.

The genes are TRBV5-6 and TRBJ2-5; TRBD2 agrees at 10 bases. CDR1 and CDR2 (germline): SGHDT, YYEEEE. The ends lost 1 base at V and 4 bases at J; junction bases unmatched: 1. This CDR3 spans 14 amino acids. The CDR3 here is CASSLRLAGETQYF. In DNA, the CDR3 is TGTGCCAGCAGCTTGCGACTAGCGGGAGAGACCCAGTACTTC.

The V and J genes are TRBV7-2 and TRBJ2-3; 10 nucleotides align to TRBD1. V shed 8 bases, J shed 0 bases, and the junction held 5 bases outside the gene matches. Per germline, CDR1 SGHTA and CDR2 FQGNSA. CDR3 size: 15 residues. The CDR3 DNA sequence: TGTGCCAGCGGGACAGGGGTCCTAAGCACAGATACGCAGTATTTT. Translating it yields CASGTGVLSTDTQYF.

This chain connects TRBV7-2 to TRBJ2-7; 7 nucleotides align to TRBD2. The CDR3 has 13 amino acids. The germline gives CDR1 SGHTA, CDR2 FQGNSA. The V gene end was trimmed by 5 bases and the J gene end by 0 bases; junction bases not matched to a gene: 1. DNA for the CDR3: TGTGCCAGCAGCCGGGAGGACTCCTACGAGCAGTACTTC. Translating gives CASSREDSYEQYF.

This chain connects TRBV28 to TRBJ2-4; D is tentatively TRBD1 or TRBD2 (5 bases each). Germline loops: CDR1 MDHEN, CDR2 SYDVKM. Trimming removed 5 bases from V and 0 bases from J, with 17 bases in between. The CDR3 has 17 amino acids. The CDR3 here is CASSPTTGRIAKNIQYF. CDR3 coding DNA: TGTGCCAGCAGTCCCACTACGGGACGGATAGCCAAAAACATTCAGTACTTC.

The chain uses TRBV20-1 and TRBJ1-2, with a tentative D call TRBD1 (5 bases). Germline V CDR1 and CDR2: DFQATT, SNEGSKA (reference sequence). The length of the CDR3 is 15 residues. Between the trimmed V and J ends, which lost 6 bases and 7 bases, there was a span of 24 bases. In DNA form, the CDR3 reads TGCAGTGCAGTTCTCATCCTCGGGGCCCGTCGTGGCTACACCTTC. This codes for CSAVLILGARRGYTF.